The next 7 T cell receptor beta chains were all read from a single sample in a study of CD8+ T cells in alopecia areata. Treatment meaning: oral pan-JAK inhibitor, 5-10 mg twice daily. Investigators isolated RNA and reverse transcribed it into cDNA to act as the sequencing template. The assay was immunoSEQ multiplex PCR, and TCRdb's table has in-frame clones only and misses some. The data show 200,000 to 250,000 clones, under 40% seen once. This sample comprised CD4+ T cells sorted from blood, obtained at approximately week 30, from a patient treated with tofacitinib. The receptors come from a human donor with alopecia areata.

The rearrangement links TRBV18 to TRBJ1-1; 9 bases match TRBD1. CDR3 length equals 13 residues. Germline loops: CDR1 KGHSH, CDR2 LQKENI. Trimming removed 2 bases from V and 10 bases from J; junction bases left unmatched: 5. The DNA of the CDR3 is TGTGCCAGCTCACCATCTCAGGACAGGGGAGCTTTCTTT. Amino acids: CASSPSQDRGAFF.

The chain employs TRBV5-1 and TRBJ2-3, with TRBD2 matching over 14 bases. Germline V lookup: CDR1 SGHRS, CDR2 YFSETQ. After removal of 4 bases from V and 4 bases from J, the junction contained 5 bases not matched to a gene. This CDR3 is built from 16 residues. Here the CDR3 reads CASSLGTSGSADTQYF. CDR3 nucleotide sequence: TGCGCCAGCAGCCTTGGGACTAGCGGGAGTGCAGATACGCAGTATTTT.

The chain combines TRBV12-2 with TRBJ1-5. TRBV12-2 is tagged as a pseudogene. The CDR3 contains 17 residues. The CDR3, as DNA: TGTGCAAGTAACGGGGCGAAGGCCCACTCACGGGATCAGCCCCAGCATTTT. Its translation: CASNGAKAHSRDQPQHF.

V usage is TRBV9 and J usage is TRBJ2-6, with a weak D call TRBD1 (5 bases). CDR1 is SGDLS and CDR2 is YYNGEE in the germline V gene. V lost 3 bases and J lost 2, with 15 bases in between. This CDR3 comprises 17 residues. The chain's CDR3 is CASSAERGMAGANVLTF. The CDR3 region has the DNA TGTGCCAGCAGCGCAGAAAGGGGAATGGCTGGGGCCAACGTCCTGACTTTC.

The rearrangement links TRBV4-1 to TRBJ2-3; tentatively, D is TRBD1 or TRBD2 (5 bases each). In germline, CDR1 is MGHRA, CDR2 YSYEKL. V lost 3 bases, J lost 2 bases, and 24 bases lay in between. The CDR3 is 19 residues long. CDR3 residues: CASSHPPGPTIISTDTQYF. The CDR3 coding sequence is TGCGCCAGCAGCCATCCTCCGGGACCGACGATCATTTCCACAGATACGCAGTATTTT.

The chain employs TRBV5-1 and TRBJ1-6; 10 nucleotides agree with TRBD1. Unmatched junction bases numbered 23, after V lost 4 bases and J lost 13 bases. Per the germline V gene, CDR1 is SGHRS and CDR2 is YFSETQ. This CDR3 comprises 19 residues. This chain's CDR3 is CASSIRTGTGASSYNPLHF. In nucleotides, the CDR3 is TGCGCCAGCAGCATCCGAACGGGGACAGGGGCCTCATCTTATAACCCCCTCCACTTT.

The chain couples TRBV7-6 to TRBJ2-5, with D possibly matching TRBD1 (6 bases). The CDR3 covers 13 residues. Per germline, CDR1 SGHVS and CDR2 FNYEAQ. V shed 5 bases and J shed 5 bases, with 12 bases lying between them. CDR3 in DNA: TGTGCCAGCAGCCGCCAGGGGTTGGAGACCCAGTACTTC. Protein sequence: CASSRQGLETQYF.